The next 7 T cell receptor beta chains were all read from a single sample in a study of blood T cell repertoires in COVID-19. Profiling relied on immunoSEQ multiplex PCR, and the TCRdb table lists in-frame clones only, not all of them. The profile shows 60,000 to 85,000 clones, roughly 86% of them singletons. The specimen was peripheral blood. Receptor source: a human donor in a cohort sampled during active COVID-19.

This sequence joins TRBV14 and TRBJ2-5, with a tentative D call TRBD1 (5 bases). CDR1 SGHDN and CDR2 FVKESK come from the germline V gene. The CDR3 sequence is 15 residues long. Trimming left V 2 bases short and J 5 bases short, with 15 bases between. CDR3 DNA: TGTGCCAGCAGCCAACAAGGGGCCCCTCGGGAGACCCAGTACTTC. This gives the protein CASSQQGAPRETQYF.

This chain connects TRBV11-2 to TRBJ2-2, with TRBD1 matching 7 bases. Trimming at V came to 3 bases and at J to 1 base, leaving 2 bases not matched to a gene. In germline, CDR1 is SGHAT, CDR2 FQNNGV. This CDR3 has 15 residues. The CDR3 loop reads CASSLTGRNTGELFF. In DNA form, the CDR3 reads TGTGCCAGCAGCTTGACAGGGAGGAACACCGGGGAGCTGTTTTTT.

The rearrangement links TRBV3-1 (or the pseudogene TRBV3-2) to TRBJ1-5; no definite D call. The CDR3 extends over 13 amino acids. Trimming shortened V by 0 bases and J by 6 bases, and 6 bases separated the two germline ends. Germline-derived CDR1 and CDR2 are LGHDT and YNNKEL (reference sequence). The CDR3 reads CASSQDRGQPQHF. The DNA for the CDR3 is TGTGCCAGCAGCCAAGATCGGGGTCAGCCCCAGCATTTT.

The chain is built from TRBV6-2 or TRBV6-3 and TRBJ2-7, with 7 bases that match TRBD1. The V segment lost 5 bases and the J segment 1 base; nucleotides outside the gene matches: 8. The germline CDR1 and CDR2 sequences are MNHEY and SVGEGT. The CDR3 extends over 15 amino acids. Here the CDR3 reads CASSGMGQISYEQYF. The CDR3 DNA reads TGTGCCAGCAGTGGGATGGGACAGATTTCCTACGAGCAGTACTTC.

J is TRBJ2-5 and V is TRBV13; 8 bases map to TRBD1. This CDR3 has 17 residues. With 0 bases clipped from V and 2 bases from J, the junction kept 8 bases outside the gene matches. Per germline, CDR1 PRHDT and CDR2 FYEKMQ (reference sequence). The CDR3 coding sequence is TGTGCCAGCAGCTTAGGCCTCGGACAGGGAAGACAAGAGACCCAGTACTTC. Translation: CASSLGLGQGRQETQYF.

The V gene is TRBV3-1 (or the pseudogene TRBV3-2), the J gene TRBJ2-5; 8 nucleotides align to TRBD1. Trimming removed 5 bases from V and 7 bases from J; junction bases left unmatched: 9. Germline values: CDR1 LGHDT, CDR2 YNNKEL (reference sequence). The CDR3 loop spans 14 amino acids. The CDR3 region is CASSLTGAGGTQYF. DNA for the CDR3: TGTGCCAGCAGCTTGACAGGGGCCGGGGGGACCCAGTACTTC.

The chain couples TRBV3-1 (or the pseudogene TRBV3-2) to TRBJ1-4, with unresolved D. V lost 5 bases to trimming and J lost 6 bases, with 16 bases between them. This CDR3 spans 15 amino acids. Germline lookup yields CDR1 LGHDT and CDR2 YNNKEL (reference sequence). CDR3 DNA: TGTGCCAGCAGCGAACGACTTGAGGAACATGAAAAACTGTTTTTT. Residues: CASSERLEEHEKLFF.